This passage covers 25 T cell receptor beta chains from one sample sequenced in a study of cytomegalovirus exposure and HLA in healthy donors. PCR amplification relied on 60 Vbeta primers (plus 13 Jbeta primers). The table came from immunoSEQ multiplex PCR; TCRdb's copy has only in-frame clones and leaves some out. The sample table includes about 79,000 clones. Sequencing was performed on PBMCs. The receptor set was obtained from a young man in good health and CMV-seronegative.

The DNA for the CDR3 is TGTGCCAGCAGCGGCCCTAGCACAGATACGCAGTATTTT. Translating it yields CASSGPSTDTQYF. The chain couples TRBV5-4 to TRBJ2-3; D unclear. Germline CDR1 SGHNT, CDR2 YYREEE (reference sequence). Trimming stripped 4 bases from V and 0 bases from J, with 6 bases between. The CDR3 is 13 residues long. The full variable domain, with the rest looked up from reference TRBV5-4 and TRBJ2-3, is ETGVTQSPTHLIKTRGQQVTLRCSSQSGHNTVSWYQQALGQGPQFIFQYYREEENGRGNFPPRFSGLQFPNYSSELNVNALELDDSALYLCASSGPSTDTQYFGPGTRLTVL.

This chain uses TRBV18 with TRBJ1-2, with TRBD1 as a possible D gene (5 bases). Germline-derived CDR1 and CDR2 are KGHSH and LQKENI. The CDR3 contains 15 residues. V dropped 1 base and J dropped 6 bases, with 15 bases sitting between them. The chain's CDR3 is CASSPLLRGVDGYTF. CDR3 nucleotides: TGTGCCAGCTCACCACTATTAAGGGGTGTGGATGGCTACACCTTC. Filled out from reference TRBV18 and TRBJ1-2, the complete variable domain reads NAGVMQNPRHLVRRRGQEARLRCSPMKGHSHVYWYRQLPEEGLKFMVYLQKENIIDESGMPKERFSAEFPKEGPSILRIQQVVRGDSAAYFCASSPLLRGVDGYTFGSGTRLTVV.

This chain uses TRBV4-3 with TRBJ1-2, with TRBD1 as a possible D gene (5 bases). Trimming shortened V by 3 bases and J by 0 bases, and 23 bases separated the two germline ends. Per the germline V gene, CDR1 is LGHNA and CDR2 is YSLEER. The CDR3 extends over 19 amino acids. This CDR3 reads CASSHLEGPGGRTNYGYTF. The CDR3 DNA reads as TGCGCCAGCAGCCACCTCGAAGGTCCGGGGGGAAGAACTAACTATGGCTACACCTTC.

J is TRBJ1-1 and V is TRBV5-1; maybe TRBD1 (6 bases). Germline V gene sequence: CDR1 SGHRS, CDR2 YFSETQ. The CDR3 runs to 14 residues. The V end lost 3 bases, the J end lost 3 bases, and 12 bases lay between the germline ends. The CDR3 DNA sequence: TGCGCCAGCAGCTCGCACAGGGAAGACACTGAAGCTTTCTTT. Residues: CASSSHREDTEAFF.

The gene calls are TRBV4-1 and TRBJ1-1, with TRBD1 matching over 9 bases. The CDR3 has 16 residues. J gave up 11 bases and V 1 base, and 14 bases lay outside the gene matches. Per germline, CDR1 MGHRA and CDR2 YSYEKL. CDR3 loop: CASSQADRGHVEGAFF. The CDR3 DNA reads TGCGCCAGCAGCCAAGCGGACAGGGGCCATGTGGAGGGGGCTTTCTTT.

This chain connects TRBV6-5 to TRBJ1-6; the match to TRBD1 covers 7 bases. Unmatched junction bases numbered 4, after V lost 8 bases and J lost 0 bases. The CDR3 totals 15 residues. Germline lookup yields CDR1 MNHEY and CDR2 SVGAGI. The CDR3 region has the DNA TGTGCCAGCTCCCCAGGGGGCTCCTATAATTCACCCCTCCACTTT. Protein product: CASSPGGSYNSPLHF.

This sequence joins TRBV11-2 and TRBJ1-4, with 8 bases aligning to TRBD1. Germline-derived CDR1 and CDR2 are SGHAT and FQNNGV. The CDR3 extends over 17 amino acids. The J segment lost 5 bases and the V segment lost 5 bases, leaving 13 bases of the junction unmatched. CDR3 bases: TGTGCCAGCAGCCCTCGAACGGGGAGACAGGGGAATGAAAAACTGTTTTTT. This codes for CASSPRTGRQGNEKLFF.

V gene TRBV4-1 combines with J gene TRBJ2-5; D is possibly TRBD1 (6 bases). Germline values: CDR1 MGHRA, CDR2 YSYEKL. The CDR3 contains 14 residues. Between the trimmed V and J ends, which lost 5 bases and 3 bases, there was a span of 13 bases. CDR3 protein: CASSYRDTEETQYF. The CDR3 DNA reads TGCGCCAGCAGCTACCGGGACACAGAAGAGACCCAGTACTTC.

The chain carries TRBV9 and TRBJ2-3; 7 bases map to TRBD2. From germline, CDR1 is SGDLS and CDR2 YYNGEE. There are 14 residues in the CDR3. The junction had 4 bases not matched to a gene; V was cut back by 2 bases and J by 4 bases. The CDR3 DNA follows: TGTGCCAGCAGCGTCAGGGCGGGAGCAGATACGCAGTATTTT. Translated: CASSVRAGADTQYF.

In DNA form, the CDR3 reads TGTGCCAGCAGCTTGGGCCTAGGACACTACACCGGGGAGCTGTTTTTT. Translated, it gives CASSLGLGHYTGELFF. This sequence joins TRBV5-4 and TRBJ2-2; possibly TRBD1 for D (5 bases). The CDR3 contains 16 residues. Between the trimmed V and J ends, which lost 0 bases and 3 bases, there was a span of 12 bases. Germline V lookup: CDR1 SGHNT, CDR2 YYREEE (reference sequence).

CDR3 in DNA: TGTGCCAGCTCACCCGGGACAGCCTACGAGCAGTACTTC. It yields the protein CASSPGTAYEQYF. This chain links TRBV18 with TRBJ2-7; 7 nucleotides align to TRBD1. The CDR3 length is 13 residues. Germline values: CDR1 KGHSH, CDR2 LQKENI. The V and J ends lost 3 bases and 2 bases, in that order; junction bases with no gene match: 1.

The chain is built from TRBV27 and TRBJ1-4; D is possibly TRBD1 (5 bases). The germline V gene has CDR1 MNHEY and CDR2 SMNVEV (reference sequence). Trimming shortened V by 6 bases and J by 7 bases, and 18 bases separated the two germline ends. The CDR3 runs 15 residues. In DNA form, the CDR3 reads TGTGCCAGCAGCCCTACGGGGGAGGGCCCTGAAAAACTGTTTTTT. This translates into CASSPTGEGPEKLFF. Variable domain in full (rest from reference TRBV27 and TRBJ1-4): EAQVTQNPRYLITVTGKKLTVTCSQNMNHEYMSWYRQDPGLGLRQIYYSMNVEVTDKGDVPEGYKVSRKEKRNFPLILESPSPNQTSLYFCASSPTGEGPEKLFFGSGTQLSVL.

The rearrangement uses TRBV5-1 and TRBJ1-5; possible D gene TRBD1, 5 bases. The V gene lost 4 bases and the J gene lost 6 bases, with 17 bases spanning the gap. Germline-derived CDR1 and CDR2 are SGHRS and YFSETQ. This CDR3 is 15 amino acids long. CDR3 nucleotides: TGCGCCAGCAGCGAATGGGGGATCGGGGGTCAGCCCCAGCATTTT. Its translation: CASSEWGIGGQPQHF.

V gene TRBV6-5 combines with J gene TRBJ2-7; 8 bases line up with TRBD1. The junction had 5 bases not matched to a gene; V was cut back by 5 bases and J by 2 bases. This CDR3 region has 14 residues. Germline lookup yields CDR1 MNHEY and CDR2 SVGAGI. The CDR3 sequence: CASSKSGQAYEQYF. Written as DNA, the CDR3 is TGTGCCAGCAGTAAGTCGGGACAGGCCTACGAGCAGTACTTC.

The rearrangement links TRBV19 to TRBJ2-7; D gene ambiguous. Germline V lookup: CDR1 LNHDA, CDR2 SQIVND (reference sequence). V lost 5 bases to trimming and J lost 3 bases, with 8 bases between them. The CDR3 spans 12 residues. CDR3 coding DNA: TGTGCCAGTAGTTCACATAACTACGAGCAGTACTTC. Protein sequence: CASSSHNYEQYF.

The rearrangement joins TRBV9 to TRBJ1-4, with TRBD1 identical over 8 bases. CDR1 and CDR2 from the germline V gene are SGDLS and YYNGEE. V gave up 0 bases and J gave up 4 bases; unmatched junction bases: 8. The CDR3 length is 17 residues. DNA for the CDR3: TGTGCCAGCAGCGTAGCGCCGTTAGGACAGGGTAATGAAAAACTGTTTTTT. It codes for CASSVAPLGQGNEKLFF.

This rearrangement joins TRBV14 to TRBJ2-3, with 9 bases lining up with TRBD1. Germline lookup yields CDR1 SGHDN and CDR2 FVKESK. This CDR3 has 15 amino acids. Trimming cost V 3 bases and J 6 bases; bases outside gene matches: 7. The CDR3 protein is CASSQRTGDTDTQYF. In nucleotides, the CDR3 is TGTGCCAGCAGCCAGCGGACAGGGGATACGGATACGCAGTATTTT.

The rearrangement uses TRBV6-6 and TRBJ2-1; 9 nucleotides match TRBD1. Germline assignment: CDR1 MNHNY and CDR2 SVGAGI (reference sequence). V shed 5 bases and J 7 bases; nucleotides not matched to a gene: 9. CDR3 size: 15 residues. CDR3 DNA: TGTGCCAGCAGTATTCCGGGACAGGGTGGGAATGAGCAGTTCTTC. This gives the protein CASSIPGQGGNEQFF.

The chain joins TRBV14 to TRBJ1-2; D gene unclear. Per the germline V gene, CDR1 is SGHDN and CDR2 is FVKESK. Trimming removed 5 bases at V and 7 bases at J, with 14 bases between. CDR3 length equals 13 residues. The CDR3 sequence is CASSFGYPSGYTF. Here the CDR3 DNA reads TGTGCCAGCAGCTTCGGGTACCCCTCTGGCTACACCTTC.

The chain has TRBV27 and TRBJ2-7; 7 bases agree with TRBD1. The length of the CDR3 is 15 residues. Germline V gene data show CDR1 as MNHEY and CDR2 as SMNVEV (reference sequence). V lost 5 bases to trimming and J lost 6 bases; unmatched junction nucleotides: 13. CDR3 amino acids: CASSPIHRTGPEQYF. The CDR3 DNA reads as TGTGCCAGCAGTCCCATCCACCGGACAGGCCCCGAGCAGTACTTC.

The gene calls are TRBV4-1 and TRBJ1-2; 7 positions match TRBD1. Trimming took 1 base from V and 8 from J; bases not matched to a gene: 10. The germline V gene has CDR1 MGHRA and CDR2 YSYEKL. CDR3 length: 15 amino acids. CDR3 residues: CASSQARAGGRGYTF. CDR3 nucleotides: TGCGCCAGCAGCCAAGCGAGGGCAGGGGGAAGAGGCTACACCTTC.

This chain joins TRBV5-1 and TRBJ2-3; D unresolved. The CDR3 is 14 amino acids. The V end was cut by 3 bases, the J end by 2 bases, with 10 bases between. Germline V gives CDR1 SGHRS, CDR2 YFSETQ. CDR3 DNA sequence: TGCGCCAGCAGCTCGGAACAGTTCACAGATACGCAGTATTTT. This encodes CASSSEQFTDTQYF.

V usage is TRBV7-2 and J usage is TRBJ2-7; 7 nucleotides match TRBD2. The CDR3 spans 15 residues. The V gene's germline CDR1 is SGHTA and CDR2 FQGNSA. V shed 1 base and J 7 bases; nucleotides not matched to a gene: 10. The CDR3 nucleotides are TGTGCCAGCAGCTTAGGGGGGGGAAGCTCGCGGGAGCAGTACTTC. Its protein product is CASSLGGGSSREQYF.

According to its frequency, this clone is medium-sized. The sample has other DNA sequences that encode this CDR3 too. The chain carries TRBV15 and TRBJ2-6; 7 bases fit TRBD1. The V and J ends lost 3 bases and 3 bases, in that order; junction bases with no gene match: 2. Germline CDR1 and CDR2: LNHNV and YYDKDF (reference sequence). This CDR3 has 15 amino acids. The CDR3 loop is CATSSTGVGANVLTF. The CDR3 bases are TGTGCCACCAGCAGTACAGGGGTTGGGGCCAACGTCCTGACTTTC.

V usage is TRBV19 and J usage is TRBJ1-2; no firm D call. This CDR3 has 14 amino acids. Germline V gene lookup returns CDR1 LNHDA and CDR2 SQIVND (reference sequence). V dropped 2 bases and J dropped 8 bases, with 15 bases sitting between them. CDR3 in amino acids: CASSINPSYLGYTF. The CDR3 DNA is TGTGCCAGTAGTATAAACCCCTCCTACCTGGGCTACACCTTC. The whole variable domain, remainder taken from reference TRBV19 and TRBJ1-2, is DGGITQSPKYLFRKEGQNVTLSCEQNLNHDAMYWYRQDPGQGLRLIYYSQIVNDFQKGDIAEGYSVSREKKESFPLTVTSAQKNPTAFYLCASSINPSYLGYTFGSGTRLTVV.